Shown below are 17 T cell receptor beta chains from a single sample sequenced in a study of healthy donors' naive CD4 and CD8 T cells. Each TCR library used roughly 510 ng of total RNA and a linear amplification protocol. TCRdb used MiXCR to reprocess the reads, holding one entry per CDR3 protein. The data hold approximately 180,000 distinct CDR3 sequences, with around 74% observed a single time. The sequenced sample was naive CD4+ and CD8+ T cells sorted from blood, pooled from several donors. Every receptor here comes from a pool of human donors in good health; the sample pools cells from several healthy donors.

The chain uses TRBV19 and TRBJ1-1; D is unclear. The V and J ends lost 5 bases and 1 base respectively, with 11 bases between them. Germline-derived CDR1 and CDR2 are LNHDA and SQIVND (reference sequence). The CDR3 is made up of 14 amino acids. The CDR3 loop reads CASSWVDRNTEAFF. The DNA of the CDR3 is TGTGCCAGTAGTTGGGTCGATAGGAACACTGAAGCTTTCTTT.

The gene calls are TRBV27 and TRBJ2-1; no clear D gene. The germline gives CDR1 MNHEY, CDR2 SMNVEV (reference sequence). Trimming stripped 6 bases from V and 7 bases from J, with 22 bases between. This CDR3 is built from 16 residues. The CDR3 here is CASSPGSSRPQNEQFF. The CDR3, as DNA: TGTGCCAGCAGCCCCGGGTCCAGCCGTCCCCAAAATGAGCAGTTCTTC.

V and J are TRBV12-3 or TRBV12-4 and TRBJ1-1; D is undetermined. This CDR3 comprises 15 residues. The germline V and J ends were trimmed by 4 bases and 0 bases, with 12 bases remaining between them. The CDR3 reads CASSSSRTLNTEAFF. The DNA for the CDR3 is TGTGCCAGCAGTTCCTCCAGGACCCTGAACACTGAAGCTTTCTTT.

The chain recombines TRBV19 with TRBJ1-1; maybe TRBD1 (6 bases). This CDR3 is 15 amino acids long. V lost 5 bases and J 4 bases, leaving 17 bases between the germline ends. Germline values: CDR1 LNHDA, CDR2 SQIVND (reference sequence). The CDR3 loop is CASSAETGFSTEAFF. For the CDR3, the DNA is TGTGCCAGTAGTGCAGAGACAGGATTCTCCACTGAAGCTTTCTTT.

This chain uses TRBV4-1 with TRBJ2-1; tentative D call: TRBD2 (5 bases). The V gene lost 0 bases and the J gene lost 8 bases, with 26 bases spanning the gap. The CDR3 is 19 residues long. Germline-derived CDR1 and CDR2 are MGHRA and YSYEKL. The CDR3 DNA is TGCGCCAGCAGCCAAGATCTTATGACTAACAGCGGTCTTTTGGATGAGCAGTTCTTC. It specifies CASSQDLMTNSGLLDEQFF.

The table lists this clonotype with a count of one. The V and J genes are TRBV27 and TRBJ1-5; a possible D gene is TRBD1 (5 bases). Trimming pared 2 bases from V and 6 bases from J, leaving 11 bases between. Germline V gene lookup returns CDR1 MNHEY and CDR2 SMNVEV (reference sequence). The CDR3 sequence is 14 residues long. The CDR3 DNA follows: TGTGCCAGCAGTTTAATAGGGGCCGGTCAGCCCCAGCATTTT. Amino acids: CASSLIGAGQPQHF.

This chain joins TRBV6-1 and TRBJ2-7; either TRBD1 or TRBD2 may fit D (5 bases each). The CDR3 totals 12 residues. V was clipped by 7 bases and J by 0 bases, with 7 bases between them. The V gene's germline CDR1 is MNHNS and CDR2 SASEGT. Here the CDR3 DNA reads TGTGCCAGCAAGAGGGGCTCCTACGAGCAGTACTTC. This gives the protein CASKRGSYEQYF.

The chain couples TRBV6-6 to TRBJ1-5, with a weak D call TRBD1 (5 bases). The CDR3 length is 14 residues. Trimming took off 1 base at V and 5 bases at J, with 9 bases between the two ends. Germline V lookup: CDR1 MNHNY, CDR2 SVGAGI (reference sequence). CDR3 sequence (DNA): TGTGCCAGCAGTTACTTAGGGGCCTATCAGCCCCAGCATTTT. This codes for CASSYLGAYQPQHF.

This chain links TRBV5-5 with TRBJ1-6, with D maybe TRBD1 (5 bases). CDR1 is SGHKS and CDR2 is YYEKEE in the germline V gene (reference sequence). The CDR3 is 12 amino acids. Trimming left V 4 bases short and J 11 bases short, with 10 bases between. The CDR3 nucleotides are TGTGCCAGCAGCCGGGGGGAGGCACCCCTCCACTTT. Translating gives CASSRGEAPLHF.

This clonotype turned up a few times. The J gene is TRBJ1-1, the V gene TRBV6-6, with D possibly matching TRBD1 (5 bases). The CDR3 runs 14 residues. Between the trimmed V and J ends, which lost 0 bases and 6 bases, there was a span of 11 bases. Per germline, CDR1 MNHNY and CDR2 SVGAGI (reference sequence). For the CDR3, the DNA is TGTGCCAGCAGTTACTCGATTCAGACAGCTGAAGCTTTCTTT. This sequence encodes CASSYSIQTAEAFF.

This chain links TRBV5-6 with TRBJ1-1; D call uncertain. The germline CDR1 and CDR2 sequences are SGHDT and YYEEEE. Trimming removed 0 bases at V and 8 bases at J, with 14 bases between. The CDR3 runs to 14 residues. The CDR3 nucleotides are TGTGCCAGCAGCTTGGTCTCTGATGACGGCGAAGCTTTCTTT. It is translated as CASSLVSDDGEAFF.

The sample holds a few counts of this clonotype. The chain joins TRBV29-1 to TRBJ2-7, with TRBD2 identical over 9 bases. This CDR3 has 12 residues. V trimming: 3 bases; J trimming: 7 bases; junction bases outside the gene matches: 4. Germline CDR1 is SQVTM and CDR2 is ANQGSEA. CDR3 sequence: CSVEGTSPEQYF. The DNA of the CDR3 is TGCAGCGTTGAGGGGACTAGCCCTGAGCAGTACTTC.

This clonotype has just a few counts. The chain couples TRBV29-1 to TRBJ1-2, with D possibly matching TRBD1 (5 bases). The germline V and J ends were trimmed by 7 bases and 4 bases, with 16 bases remaining between them. CDR1 is SQVTM, CDR2 ANQGSEA, per germline. The CDR3 has 13 amino acids. CDR3 DNA sequence: TGCAGCGCTCCGGGACGGGACTCCTATGGCTACACCTTC. Residues: CSAPGRDSYGYTF. Together with reference TRBV29-1 and TRBJ1-2, the CDR3 gives the full variable domain: SAVISQKPSRDICQRGTSLTIQCQVDSQVTMMFWYRQQPGQSLTLIATANQGSEATYESGFVIDKFPISRPNLTFSTLTVSNMSPEDSSIYLCSAPGRDSYGYTFGSGTRLTVV.

CDR3 in amino acids: CSVTAGGPLSYNEQFF. For the CDR3, the DNA is TGCAGCGTTACAGCGGGAGGGCCCCTTTCTTACAATGAGCAGTTCTTC. The rearrangement joins TRBV20-1 to TRBJ2-1, with 10 bases lining up with TRBD2. CDR1 is DFQATT and CDR2 is SNEGSKA in the germline V gene (reference sequence). The CDR3 is made up of 16 amino acids.

The CDR3 sequence: CSFSPDTDTQYF. The CDR3, as DNA: TGCAGCTTCTCTCCGGATACAGATACGCAGTATTTT. The chain carries TRBV29-1 and TRBJ2-3, with D unresolved. CDR3 size: 12 residues. The germline CDR1 and CDR2 sequences are SQVTM and ANQGSEA. V was trimmed by 8 bases and J by 3 bases, leaving 12 bases between them.

The chain links TRBV29-1 to TRBJ2-3, with TRBD2 matching over 10 bases. The CDR3 sequence is 17 residues long. The V and J ends lost 7 bases and 5 bases, in that order; junction bases with no gene match: 18. Germline V lookup: CDR1 SQVTM, CDR2 ANQGSEA. The CDR3 loop is CSGDRTQSTSGEDTQYF. The CDR3 bases are TGCAGCGGGGATAGGACCCAAAGTACTAGCGGGGAAGATACGCAGTATTTT.

The rearrangement uses TRBV2 and TRBJ2-1; TRBD2 agrees at 9 bases. After removal of 5 bases from V and 0 bases from J, the junction contained 8 bases not matched to a gene. Germline CDR1 is SNHLY and CDR2 is FYNNEI. The CDR3 is 17 amino acids. This CDR3 is CASSPGTSLSSYNEQFF. Here the CDR3 DNA reads TGTGCCAGCAGTCCCGGGACTAGCCTCAGCTCCTACAATGAGCAGTTCTTC.